This TCR beta chain was sequenced for a study of blood T cell repertoires in COVID-19. For the study at large: Samples representing acute and convalescent COVID-19 were sourced from the United States, Italy and Spain. Sources were T cells, B-cell-depleted T cells, or PBMCs; the material itself was cDNA or gDNA.

Methods used by the authors: Amplification from reference gene primers served as the basis for estimated nucleated cell counts. TCRdb's table, derived via immunoSEQ multiplex PCR, lists solely in-frame clones and lacks some. V and J calls and clone size follow that table, whereas D and trimming were derived from the DNA. This table has fewer than 150,000 clones, 85% to 90% appearing once. CDR3 size: 18 residues. CDR1 is KGHDR and CDR2 is SFDVKD in the germline V gene. With V trimmed by 2 bases and J by 4 bases, 9 bases remained unmatched. This TCR came from a woman aged 40 to 49 with acute or convalescent COVID-19. The V call is TRBV24-1, the J call TRBJ2-2; 10 nucleotides agree with TRBD1. Sequenced input: peripheral blood. CDR3 amino acids: CATSDSTGDRGITGELFF. The CDR3 DNA sequence: TGTGCCACCAGTGATTCTACGGGGGACAGGGGTATCACCGGGGAGCTGTTTTTT.